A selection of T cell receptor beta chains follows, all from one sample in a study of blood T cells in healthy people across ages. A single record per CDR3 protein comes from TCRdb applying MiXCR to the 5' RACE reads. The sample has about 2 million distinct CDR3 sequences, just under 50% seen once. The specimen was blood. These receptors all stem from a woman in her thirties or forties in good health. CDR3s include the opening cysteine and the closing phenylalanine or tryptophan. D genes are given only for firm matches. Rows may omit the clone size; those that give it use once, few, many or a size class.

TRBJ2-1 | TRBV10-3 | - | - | TGTGCCATCAGCGCCGGTTGGTTAAGGGGGAATGAGCAGTTCTTC | CAISAGWLRGNEQFF
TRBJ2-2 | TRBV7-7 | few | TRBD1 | TGTGCTAGCGGACAGGGAAACACCGGGGAGCTGTTTTTT | CASGQGNTGELFF
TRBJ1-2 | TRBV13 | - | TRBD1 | TGTGCCAGCAGCTTAGCGGGACAGTCGCCCTATGGCTACACCTTC | CASSLAGQSPYGYTF
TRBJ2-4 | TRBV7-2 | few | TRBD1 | TGTGCCAGCAGCTTGAGATGGTCGGGACAGGGGGGCCGAAACATTCAGTACTTC | CASSLRWSGQGGRNIQYF
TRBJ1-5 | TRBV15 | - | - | TGTGCCACCAGCAGGGACCGGGACGGGAATCAGCCCCAGCATTTT | CATSRDRDGNQPQHF
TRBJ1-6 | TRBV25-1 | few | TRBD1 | TGTGCCAGCAGTGCAGTGACAGGGAAAGATTCACCCCTCCACTTT | CASSAVTGKDSPLHF
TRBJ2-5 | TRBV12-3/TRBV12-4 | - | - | TGTGCCAGTGGCTCCAGGGTGTCAGAGACCCAGTACTTC | CASGSRVSETQYF
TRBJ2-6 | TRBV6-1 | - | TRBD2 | TGTGCCAGCAGGACCCGTTCGGGGGGGGCGTATGGGGCCAACGTCCTGACTTTC | CASRTRSGGAYGANVLTF
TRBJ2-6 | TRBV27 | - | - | TGTGCCAGCAGTTCCACCCTCGGGGACCCCGGGGCCAACGTCCTGACTTTC | CASSSTLGDPGANVLTF
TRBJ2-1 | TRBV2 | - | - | TGTGCCAGCAGTCAGGGTCGGGGGTACAATGAGCAGTTCTTC | CASSQGRGYNEQFF
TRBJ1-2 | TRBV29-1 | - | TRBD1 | TGCAGCGTTGGCCAAACGGGACAGGGCTATGGCTACACCTTC | CSVGQTGQGYGYTF
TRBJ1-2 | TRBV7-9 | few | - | TGTGCCAGCAGCTTAGACTCAGGGACGTGGGACTATGGCTACACCTTC | CASSLDSGTWDYGYTF
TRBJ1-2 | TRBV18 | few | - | TGTGCCAGCTCACCCGCACGAGGGGGAGGTGGAGGCTACACCTTC | CASSPARGGGGGYTF
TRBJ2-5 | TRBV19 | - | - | TGTGCCAGTAGTGCCTCCTTGGCACGAGGCTGGGAGACCCAGTACTTC | CASSASLARGWETQYF
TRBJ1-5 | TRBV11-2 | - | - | TGTGCCAGCAGCTTAGGTTTAGGTAGTCAGCCCCAGCATTTT | CASSLGLGSQPQHF
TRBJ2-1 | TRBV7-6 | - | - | TGTGCCAGCAGCTCTGACGGAAACCCCTACAATGAGCAGTTCTTC | CASSSDGNPYNEQFF
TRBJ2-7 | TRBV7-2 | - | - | TGTGCCAGCAGCCCGGGGACAAGCCACGAGCAGTACTTC | CASSPGTSHEQYF
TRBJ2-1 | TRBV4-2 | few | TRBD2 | TGTGCCAGCAGCGCTCGGACACGGCGAGGATTTTGTGCGGGGGATTGCTCCTACAATGAGCAGTTCTTC | CASSARTRRGFCAGDCSYNEQFF
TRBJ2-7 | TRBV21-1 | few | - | TGTGCTAGCAGCAAAAGGTGGGGAAATCATCCCTTGGACGAGCAGTACTTC | CASSKRWGNHPLDEQYF
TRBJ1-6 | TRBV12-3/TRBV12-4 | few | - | TGTGCCAGCAGGCCCGAGTATTCACCCCTCCACTTT | CASRPEYSPLHF
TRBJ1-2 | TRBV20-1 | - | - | TGCAGCGAAGGAGGGACCTTTGGAGGCTACACCTTC | CSEGGTFGGYTF
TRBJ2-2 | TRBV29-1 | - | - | TGCAGCGTTGTAGGCAGGTCCGCGAACACCGGGGAGCTGTTTTTT | CSVVGRSANTGELFF